These 19 T cell receptor beta chains share one sample of origin, sequenced in a study of cytomegalovirus exposure and HLA in healthy donors. The PCR employed 60 Vbeta primers together with 13 Jbeta primers. Clones were read by immunoSEQ multiplex PCR, and TCRdb kept only the in-frame ones, dropping some. Among approximately 110,000 clones listed, less than 80% were seen once. The sample taken for sequencing was PBMCs. The receptor set was obtained from a woman under 40 in good health and CMV-seronegative.

J is TRBJ1-1 and V is TRBV4-1; 7 bases align to TRBD1. In germline, CDR1 is MGHRA, CDR2 YSYEKL. Trimming at V came to 3 bases and at J to 3 bases, leaving 7 bases not matched to a gene. The CDR3 sequence is 15 residues long. In DNA, the CDR3 is TGCGCCAGCAGCCATCTAACGGGGACAGACACTGAAGCTTTCTTT. Encoded protein: CASSHLTGTDTEAFF.

This chain links TRBV4-3 with TRBJ2-7, with 8 bases fitting TRBD1. The ends lost 6 bases at V and 5 bases at J; junction bases unmatched: 9. Germline CDR1 and CDR2: LGHNA and YSLEER. The CDR3 is 14 amino acids. The CDR3 loop is CASSLTGAADEQYF. Here the CDR3 DNA reads TGCGCCAGCAGTCTGACAGGGGCAGCGGACGAGCAGTACTTC.

The rearrangement links TRBV30 to TRBJ2-5, with 7 bases identical to TRBD2. This CDR3 has 13 residues. The trim removed 0 bases at V and 5 bases at J, leaving 3 bases unmatched. The germline V gene has CDR1 GTSNPN and CDR2 SVGIG (reference sequence). The CDR3 here is CAWSVGRGETQYF. The CDR3 DNA is TGTGCCTGGAGTGTCGGGCGGGGGGAGACCCAGTACTTC.

This clone was counted between two and nine times. J is TRBJ2-7 and V is TRBV11-2; TRBD2 matches 8 bases. V trimming: 5 bases; J trimming: 5 bases; junction bases outside the gene matches: 8. Germline lookup yields CDR1 SGHAT and CDR2 FQNNGV. The CDR3 has 14 amino acids. CDR3 in DNA: TGTGCCAGCAGCCCGAGCGGGAGCCGGCACGAGCAGTACTTC. This codes for CASSPSGSRHEQYF.

The gene calls are TRBV5-1 and TRBJ1-1; unclear D gene. Germline CDR1 is SGHRS and CDR2 is YFSETQ. V lost 0 bases and J 1 base, leaving 13 bases between the germline ends. The CDR3 has 16 amino acids. CDR3: CASSLVGSSSNTEAFF. In DNA form, the CDR3 reads TGCGCCAGCAGCTTGGTCGGGTCCTCCTCGAACACTGAAGCTTTCTTT.

The V and J genes are TRBV13 and TRBJ2-7, with TRBD1 matching over 11 bases. The junction had 5 bases not matched to a gene; V was cut back by 5 bases and J by 5 bases. CDR3 length: 14 amino acids. The germline V gene encodes CDR1 PRHDT and CDR2 FYEKMQ (reference sequence). Here the CDR3 reads CASSGRDRGNEQYF. As DNA, the CDR3 is TGTGCCAGCAGCGGACGGGACAGGGGGAACGAGCAGTACTTC.

The V gene is TRBV5-1, the J gene TRBJ1-4; 9 positions match TRBD1. Trimming took 3 bases from V and 2 from J; bases not matched to a gene: 2. In germline, CDR1 is SGHRS, CDR2 YFSETQ. The CDR3 runs 15 residues. CDR3 loop: CASSSTGGTNEKLFF. The CDR3 bases are TGCGCCAGCAGCTCGACAGGGGGGACTAATGAAAAACTGTTTTTT. The full variable domain, in which reference TRBV5-1 and TRBJ1-4 provide the parts outside the CDR3, is KAGVTQTPRYLIKTRGQQVTLSCSPISGHRSVSWYQQTPGQGLQFLFEYFSETQRNKGNFPGRFSGRQFSNSRSEMNVSTLELGDSALYLCASSSTGGTNEKLFFGSGTQLSVL.

This chain uses TRBV7-3 with TRBJ1-2, with TRBD1 matching over 10 bases. After removal of 2 bases from V and 5 bases from J, the junction contained 5 bases not matched to a gene. Germline V gene lookup returns CDR1 SGHTA and CDR2 FQGTGA. CDR3 length: 15 residues. In nucleotides, the CDR3 is TGTGCCAGCAGCTTATATCAGGGACAGGGGTATGGCTACACCTTC. It encodes CASSLYQGQGYGYTF.

The CDR3 loop reads CASSQDRAGTYEQYF. The CDR3 DNA reads TGTGCCAGCAGCCAAGACCGAGCGGGAACCTACGAGCAGTACTTC. The chain combines TRBV4-2 with TRBJ2-7; 7 bases map to TRBD2. Trimming at V came to 0 bases and at J to 2 bases, leaving 4 bases not matched to a gene. The CDR3 has 15 amino acids. From germline, CDR1 is LGHNA and CDR2 YNFKEQ.

This clone has just a few counts. The genes are TRBV4-1 and TRBJ2-1, with D perhaps TRBD2 (6 bases). The CDR3 contains 16 residues. Germline loops: CDR1 MGHRA, CDR2 YSYEKL. Trimming took off 4 bases at V and 0 bases at J, with 13 bases between the two ends. CDR3 coding DNA: TGCGCCAGCAGCCCCCCGAGTAGCGGCTCCTACAATGAGCAGTTCTTC. Amino acids: CASSPPSSGSYNEQFF.

J is TRBJ2-3 and V is TRBV15; possibly TRBD2 for D (5 bases). The CDR3 covers 14 residues. Per germline, CDR1 LNHNV and CDR2 YYDKDF (reference sequence). V lost 1 base to trimming and J lost 2 bases, with 7 bases between them. This CDR3 is CATSRVGVTDTQYF. CDR3 DNA sequence: TGTGCCACCAGCAGAGTCGGGGTCACAGATACGCAGTATTTT.

This chain links TRBV5-1 with TRBJ1-5; D ambiguous. The CDR3 totals 15 residues. CDR1 is SGHRS and CDR2 is YFSETQ in the germline V gene. The germline V and J ends were trimmed by 5 bases and 0 bases, with 12 bases remaining between them. The CDR3 here is CASRPTPGSNQPQHF. Here the CDR3 DNA reads TGCGCCAGCAGACCCACGCCAGGTAGCAATCAGCCCCAGCATTTT.

This chain links TRBV30 with TRBJ1-6; D is unclear. Deletions cut 3 bases from V and 8 bases from J, with 17 bases between. Germline assignment: CDR1 GTSNPN and CDR2 SVGIG (reference sequence). The CDR3 contains 15 residues. The CDR3, as DNA: TGTGCCTGGAGGGCGCAGGCCTATACTCATTCACCCCTCCACTTT. It encodes CAWRAQAYTHSPLHF.

The chain joins TRBV10-3 to TRBJ1-5; D unresolved. Germline V gene lookup returns CDR1 ENHRY and CDR2 SYGVKD. Trimming pared 8 bases from V and 5 bases from J, leaving 10 bases between. There are 12 residues in the CDR3. DNA for the CDR3: TGTGCCATCGCGGCCGGGGATCAGCCCCAGCATTTT. This codes for CAIAAGDQPQHF.

This chain joins TRBV2 and TRBJ2-7, with 8 positions matching TRBD1. There are 17 residues in the CDR3. Germline assignment: CDR1 SNHLY and CDR2 FYNNEI. Trimming at V came to 6 bases and at J to 2 bases, leaving 15 bases not matched to a gene. For the CDR3, the DNA is TGTGCCAGCAGGGAAAACCTCAGGGGGCTCCCCCCCTACGAGCAGTACTTC. Its translation: CASRENLRGLPPYEQYF.

The genes are TRBV27 and TRBJ1-1; 10 bases map to TRBD1. V dropped 0 bases and J dropped 4; count of bases not matched to a gene: 5. In germline, CDR1 is MNHEY, CDR2 SMNVEV (reference sequence). The CDR3 consists of 16 residues. The CDR3 DNA sequence: TGTGCCAGCAGTTTATCAGACAGGGGGCGGGCCACTGAAGCTTTCTTT. Protein product: CASSLSDRGRATEAFF.

The chain uses TRBV27 and TRBJ2-7; 7 bases match TRBD1. Per germline, CDR1 MNHEY and CDR2 SMNVEV (reference sequence). The trim removed 5 bases at V and 5 bases at J, leaving 9 bases unmatched. The length of the CDR3 is 14 residues. CDR3 sequence: CASSPDRERHEQYF. As DNA, the CDR3 is TGTGCCAGCAGTCCCGACAGGGAGAGACACGAGCAGTACTTC.

Here the CDR3 reads CASARLADTGELFF. In DNA form, the CDR3 reads TGTGCCAGCGCCAGACTAGCGGACACCGGGGAGCTGTTTTTT. The gene calls are TRBV28 and TRBJ2-2, with 9 bases aligning to TRBD2. Germline lookup yields CDR1 MDHEN and CDR2 SYDVKM. The CDR3 loop spans 14 amino acids. The V and J ends lost 8 bases and 3 bases, in that order; junction bases with no gene match: 4.

The J gene is TRBJ2-3, the V gene TRBV15; D possibly corresponds to TRBD1 (5 bases). Trimming took off 0 bases at V and 8 bases at J, with 12 bases between the two ends. Germline V gene lookup returns CDR1 LNHNV and CDR2 YYDKDF (reference sequence). This CDR3 is built from 14 residues. This CDR3 is CATSRDRAKGTQYF. The DNA of the CDR3 is TGTGCCACCAGCAGAGACAGGGCTAAGGGTACGCAGTATTTT.